The 14 T cell receptor beta chains below come from one sample, sequenced in a study of PD-L1 blockade in urothelial cancer. Noted time point: pretreatment peripheral blood. TCRdb's copy holds only in-frame clones and misses some; the assay was immunoSEQ multiplex PCR. This table holds about 81,000 clones, 70% to 90% found once. Source: PBMCs, taken around atezolizumab (anti-PD-L1) treatment. These receptors were taken from a man in his forties or fifties with urothelial cancer.

The chain couples TRBV5-1 to TRBJ1-1; tentatively, D is TRBD1 (6 bases). CDR1 is SGHRS and CDR2 is YFSETQ in the germline V gene. The CDR3 runs 15 residues. Trimming pared 2 bases from V and 4 bases from J, leaving 15 bases between. CDR3: CASSLGFGGPTEAFF. DNA for the CDR3: TGCGCCAGCAGCTTAGGGTTCGGGGGGCCCACTGAAGCTTTCTTT.

The chain is built from TRBV28 and TRBJ1-5; D is undetermined. With 7 bases removed from V and 5 bases from J, the gap between germline ends came to 6 bases. Germline V lookup: CDR1 MDHEN, CDR2 SYDVKM. This CDR3 contains 11 residues. The DNA for the CDR3 is TGTGCCAGCAACACGCATCAGCCCCAGCATTTT. Its protein is CASNTHQPQHF.

This chain uses TRBV4-1 with TRBJ1-5; D remains ambiguous. Germline CDR1 MGHRA, CDR2 YSYEKL. CDR3 length: 13 residues. Trimming took 0 bases from V and 5 from J, leaving 5 bases between them. CDR3 amino acids: CASSQDPYQPQHF. CDR3 DNA: TGCGCCAGCAGCCAAGATCCATATCAGCCCCAGCATTTT.

This chain connects TRBV5-6 to TRBJ2-7, with 9 bases fitting TRBD2. J lost 6 bases, V lost 2 bases, and 9 bases had no gene match. CDR3 length equals 15 residues. Per germline, CDR1 SGHDT and CDR2 YYEEEE. CDR3 amino acids: CASSFVSLAGPEQYF. The CDR3 bases are TGTGCCAGCAGCTTTGTGAGCCTAGCGGGACCCGAGCAGTACTTC. Using reference TRBV5-6 and TRBJ2-7 for the parts outside the CDR3, the full variable domain is DAGVTQSPTHLIKTRGQQVTLRCSPKSGHDTVSWYQQALGQGPQFIFQYYEEEERQRGNFPDRFSGHQFPNYSSELNVNALLLGDSALYLCASSFVSLAGPEQYFGPGTRLTVT.

A single count supports this clone. V is TRBV4-1 and J is TRBJ1-4, with D perhaps matching TRBD1 (5 bases). V lost 5 bases and J 4 bases, leaving 11 bases between the germline ends. The germline V gene has CDR1 MGHRA and CDR2 YSYEKL. The CDR3 has 14 residues. The CDR3 DNA is TGCGCCAGCAGCGAGGGGAGGATTAATGAAAAACTGTTTTTT. This sequence encodes CASSEGRINEKLFF.

This chain joins TRBV28 and TRBJ1-5; no definite D call. Germline CDR1 reads MDHEN; CDR2 reads SYDVKM. Between the trimmed V and J ends, which lost 3 bases and 5 bases, there was a span of 5 bases. The CDR3 has 12 amino acids. Here the CDR3 reads CASSFRYQPQHF. The CDR3 DNA reads as TGTGCCAGCAGTTTCAGGTATCAGCCCCAGCATTTT.

The chain employs TRBV27 and TRBJ2-1; TRBD2 agrees at 11 bases. This CDR3 is built from 15 residues. Losses at the gene ends were 4 bases for V and 4 bases for J; bases not matched to a gene: 3. The V gene's germline CDR1 is MNHEY and CDR2 SMNVEV (reference sequence). CDR3 in amino acids: CASSSPSGRYNEQFF. CDR3 nucleotides: TGTGCCAGCAGTTCCCCTAGCGGGAGGTACAATGAGCAGTTCTTC.

In DNA form, the CDR3 reads TGTGCCAGAAGCTTTGCCCAAACTAGCGGGACTCTTACCGGGGAGCTGTTTTTT. This gives the protein CARSFAQTSGTLTGELFF. The chain joins TRBV5-3 to TRBJ2-2; TRBD2 matches 10 bases. TRBV5-3 qualifies as an ORF whose function is uncertain. The CDR3 totals 18 residues. With V trimmed by 2 bases and J by 5 bases, 12 bases remained unmatched.

This clone showed up just once. J is TRBJ2-7 and V is TRBV28, with a possible D match to TRBD2 (5 bases). With 11 bases removed from V and 6 bases from J, the gap between germline ends came to 23 bases. This CDR3 is 14 amino acids long. Germline loops: CDR1 MDHEN, CDR2 SYDVKM. DNA for the CDR3: TGTGCCCACCGAGGCGGATCGGACTCGGTCGAGCAGTACTTC. Residues: CAHRGGSDSVEQYF.

The chain links TRBV29-1 to TRBJ2-3; maybe TRBD2 (5 bases). The CDR3 has 16 residues. V was shortened by 4 bases and J by 4 bases, with 21 bases between the two germline ends. Germline V gives CDR1 SQVTM, CDR2 ANQGSEA. CDR3 DNA: TGCAGCGTTGCCCGGGGAGCGTCTTGGAGGTCAGATACGCAGTATTTT. Amino acid sequence: CSVARGASWRSDTQYF.

The rearrangement links TRBV7-9 to TRBJ2-3; 7 bases match TRBD1. Looked up from germline, CDR1 is SEHNR and CDR2 is FQNEAQ (reference sequence). The length of the CDR3 is 13 residues. The V gene end was trimmed by 8 bases and the J gene end by 2 bases; junction bases not matched to a gene: 4. CDR3 coding DNA: TGTGCCAGCGACAGGGCCGACACAGATACGCAGTATTTT. Its protein is CASDRADTDTQYF.

The chain joins TRBV9 to TRBJ2-7, with no clear D. Trimming shortened V by 3 bases and J by 6 bases, and 10 bases separated the two germline ends. The CDR3 consists of 12 residues. The V gene's germline CDR1 is SGDLS and CDR2 YYNGEE. CDR3 sequence reads: CASSEPRPEQYF. The CDR3, as DNA: TGTGCCAGCAGCGAGCCCCGCCCCGAGCAGTACTTC.

This chain connects TRBV4-3 to TRBJ1-4; the D is unclear. This CDR3 region has 16 residues. Germline loops: CDR1 LGHNA, CDR2 YSLEER. Trimming took 1 base from V and 4 from J, leaving 13 bases between them. The CDR3 bases are TGCGCCAGCAGCCAAGGGGTAGGAGAGTTTAATGAAAAACTGTTTTTT. Its protein is CASSQGVGEFNEKLFF.

The genes are TRBV4-1 and TRBJ2-5, with D uncertain. This CDR3 is 15 amino acids long. V was cut by 1 base and J by 1 base, with 10 bases left in between. Germline V gene sequence: CDR1 MGHRA, CDR2 YSYEKL. In DNA, the CDR3 is TGCGCCAGCAGCCAAGCACCAGGCACCCAAGAGACCCAGTACTTC. It yields the protein CASSQAPGTQETQYF.